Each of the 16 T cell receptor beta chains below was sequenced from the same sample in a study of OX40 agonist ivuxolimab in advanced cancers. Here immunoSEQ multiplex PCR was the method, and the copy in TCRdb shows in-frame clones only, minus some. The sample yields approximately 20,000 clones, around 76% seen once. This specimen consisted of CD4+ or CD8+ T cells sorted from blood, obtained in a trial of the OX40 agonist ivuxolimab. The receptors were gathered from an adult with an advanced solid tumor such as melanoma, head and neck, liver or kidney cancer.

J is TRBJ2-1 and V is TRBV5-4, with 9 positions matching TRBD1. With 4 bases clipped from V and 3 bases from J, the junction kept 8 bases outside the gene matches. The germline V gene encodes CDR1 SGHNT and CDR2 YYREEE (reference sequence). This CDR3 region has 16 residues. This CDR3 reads CASSSPGQGVYNEQFF. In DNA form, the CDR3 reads TGTGCCAGCAGCAGTCCGGGACAGGGTGTCTACAATGAGCAGTTCTTC.

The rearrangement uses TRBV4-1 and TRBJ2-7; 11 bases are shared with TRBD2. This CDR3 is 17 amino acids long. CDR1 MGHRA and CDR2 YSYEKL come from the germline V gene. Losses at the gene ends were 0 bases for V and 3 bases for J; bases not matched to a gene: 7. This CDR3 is CASSQDRMGTSGYEQYF. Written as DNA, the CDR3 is TGCGCCAGCAGCCAAGATCGAATGGGGACTAGCGGCTACGAGCAGTACTTC.

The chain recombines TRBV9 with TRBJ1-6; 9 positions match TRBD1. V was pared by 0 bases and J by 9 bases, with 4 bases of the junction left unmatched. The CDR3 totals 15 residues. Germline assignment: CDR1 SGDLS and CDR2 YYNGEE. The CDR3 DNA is TGTGCCAGCAGCGTAGAAGGGACAGGGTCTTCACCCCTCCACTTT. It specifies CASSVEGTGSSPLHF.

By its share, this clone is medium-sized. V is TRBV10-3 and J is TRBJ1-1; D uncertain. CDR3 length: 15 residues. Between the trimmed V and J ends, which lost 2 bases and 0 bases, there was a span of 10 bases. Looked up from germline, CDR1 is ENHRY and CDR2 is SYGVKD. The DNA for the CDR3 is TGTGCCATCAGTGAGGATCCGGGTTTGAACACTGAAGCTTTCTTT. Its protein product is CAISEDPGLNTEAFF.

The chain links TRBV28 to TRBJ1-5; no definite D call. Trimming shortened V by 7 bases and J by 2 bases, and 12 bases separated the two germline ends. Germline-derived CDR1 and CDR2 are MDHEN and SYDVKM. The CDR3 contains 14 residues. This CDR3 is CASIGRLGNQPQHF. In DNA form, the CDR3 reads TGTGCCAGCATAGGGCGGCTCGGCAATCAGCCCCAGCATTTT.

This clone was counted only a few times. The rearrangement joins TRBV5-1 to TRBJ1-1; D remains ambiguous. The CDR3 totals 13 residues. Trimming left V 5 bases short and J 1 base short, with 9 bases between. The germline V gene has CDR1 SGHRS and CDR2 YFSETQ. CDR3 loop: CASRTTGNTEAFF. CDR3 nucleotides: TGCGCCAGCAGGACGACGGGGAACACTGAAGCTTTCTTT.

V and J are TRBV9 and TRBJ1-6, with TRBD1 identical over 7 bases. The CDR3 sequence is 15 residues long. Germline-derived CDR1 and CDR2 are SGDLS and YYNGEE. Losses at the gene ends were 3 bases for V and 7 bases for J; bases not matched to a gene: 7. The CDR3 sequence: CASSAREGANSPLHF. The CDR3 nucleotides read TGTGCCAGCAGCGCTAGAGAGGGGGCCAATTCACCCCTCCACTTT.

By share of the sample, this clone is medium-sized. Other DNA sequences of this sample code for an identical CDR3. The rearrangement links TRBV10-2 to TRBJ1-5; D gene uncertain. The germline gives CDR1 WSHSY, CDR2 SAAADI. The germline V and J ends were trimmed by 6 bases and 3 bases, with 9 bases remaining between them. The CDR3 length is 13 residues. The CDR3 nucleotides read TGCGCCAGCAGCGAGGGAAACAATCAGCCCCAGCATTTT. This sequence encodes CASSEGNNQPQHF.

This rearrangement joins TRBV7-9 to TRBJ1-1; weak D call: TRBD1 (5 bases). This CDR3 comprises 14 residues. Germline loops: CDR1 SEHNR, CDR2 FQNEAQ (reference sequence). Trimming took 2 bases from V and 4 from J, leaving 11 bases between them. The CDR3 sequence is CASSLIGGATEAFF. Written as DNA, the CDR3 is TGTGCCAGCAGCTTAATAGGAGGGGCCACTGAAGCTTTCTTT.

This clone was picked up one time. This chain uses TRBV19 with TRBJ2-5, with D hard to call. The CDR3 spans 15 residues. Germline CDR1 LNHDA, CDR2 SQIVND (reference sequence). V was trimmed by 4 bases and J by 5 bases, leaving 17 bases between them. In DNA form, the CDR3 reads TGTGCCAGTAGTAAATCCCCGGTGCGGAGCGAGACCCAGTACTTC. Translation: CASSKSPVRSETQYF.

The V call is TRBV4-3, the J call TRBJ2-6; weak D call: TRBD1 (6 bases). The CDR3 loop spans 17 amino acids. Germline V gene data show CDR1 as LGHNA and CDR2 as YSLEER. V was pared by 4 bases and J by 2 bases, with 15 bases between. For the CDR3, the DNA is TGCGCCAGCAGCCGGACCCAGGGGATCACTGGGGCCAACGTCCTGACTTTC. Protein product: CASSRTQGITGANVLTF.

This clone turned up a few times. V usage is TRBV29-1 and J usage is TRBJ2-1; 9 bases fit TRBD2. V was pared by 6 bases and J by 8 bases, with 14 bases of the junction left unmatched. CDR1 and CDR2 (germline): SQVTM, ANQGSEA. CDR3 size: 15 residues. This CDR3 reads CSVVGVGGGADEQFF. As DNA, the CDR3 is TGCAGCGTGGTCGGCGTGGGCGGGGGGGCCGATGAGCAGTTCTTC.

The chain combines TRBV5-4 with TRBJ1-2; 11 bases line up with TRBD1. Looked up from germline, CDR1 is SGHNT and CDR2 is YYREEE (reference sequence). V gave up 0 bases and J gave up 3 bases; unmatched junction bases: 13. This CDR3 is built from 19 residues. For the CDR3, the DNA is TGTGCCAGCAGCTTGGATAATTTTGCCTTGGGACAGGGGGACTATGGCTACACCTTC. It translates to CASSLDNFALGQGDYGYTF.

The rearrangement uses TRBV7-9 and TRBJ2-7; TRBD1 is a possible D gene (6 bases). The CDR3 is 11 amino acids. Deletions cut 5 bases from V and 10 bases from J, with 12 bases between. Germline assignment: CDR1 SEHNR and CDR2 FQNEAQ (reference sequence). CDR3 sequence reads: CASSPGQLQYF. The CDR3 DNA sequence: TGTGCCAGCAGCCCAGGACAGCTACAGTACTTC.

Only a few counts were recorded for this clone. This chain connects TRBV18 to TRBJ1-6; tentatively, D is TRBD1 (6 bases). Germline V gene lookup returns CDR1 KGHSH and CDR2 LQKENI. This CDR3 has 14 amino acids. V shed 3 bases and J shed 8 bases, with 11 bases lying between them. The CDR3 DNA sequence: TGTGCCAGCTCACCGGGGGCAGGGGATTCACCCCTCCACTTT. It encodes CASSPGAGDSPLHF.

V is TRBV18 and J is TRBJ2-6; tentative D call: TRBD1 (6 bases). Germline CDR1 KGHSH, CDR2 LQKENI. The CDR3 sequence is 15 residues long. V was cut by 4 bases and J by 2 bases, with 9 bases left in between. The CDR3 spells CASSLQGTGANVLTF. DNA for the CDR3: TGTGCCAGCTCACTACAGGGAACTGGGGCCAACGTCCTGACTTTC.